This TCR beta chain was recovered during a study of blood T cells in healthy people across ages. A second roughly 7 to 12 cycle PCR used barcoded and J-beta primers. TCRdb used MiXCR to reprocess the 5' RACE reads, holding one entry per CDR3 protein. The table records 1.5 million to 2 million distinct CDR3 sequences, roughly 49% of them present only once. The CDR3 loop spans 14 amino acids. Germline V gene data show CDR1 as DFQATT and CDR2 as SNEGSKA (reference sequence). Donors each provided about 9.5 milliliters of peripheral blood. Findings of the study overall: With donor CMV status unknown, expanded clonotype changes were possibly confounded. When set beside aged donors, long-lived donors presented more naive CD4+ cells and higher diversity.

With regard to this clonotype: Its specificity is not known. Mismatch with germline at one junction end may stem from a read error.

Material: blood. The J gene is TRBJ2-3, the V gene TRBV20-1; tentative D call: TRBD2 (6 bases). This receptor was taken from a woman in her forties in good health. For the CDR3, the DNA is TGCAGTGTTAGAGATCCTCGGGGGACAGATACGCAGTATTTT. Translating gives CSVRDPRGTDTQYF.